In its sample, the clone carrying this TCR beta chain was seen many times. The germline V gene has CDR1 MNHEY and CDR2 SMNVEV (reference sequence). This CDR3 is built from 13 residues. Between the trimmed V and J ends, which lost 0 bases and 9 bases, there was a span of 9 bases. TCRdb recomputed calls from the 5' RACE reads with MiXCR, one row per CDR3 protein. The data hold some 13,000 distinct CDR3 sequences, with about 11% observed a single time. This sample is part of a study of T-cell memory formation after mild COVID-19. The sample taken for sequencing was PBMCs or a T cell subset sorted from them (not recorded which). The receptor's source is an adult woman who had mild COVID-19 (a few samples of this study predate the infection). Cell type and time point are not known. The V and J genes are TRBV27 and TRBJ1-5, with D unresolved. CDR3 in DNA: TGTGCCAGCAGTTTATCCCCCGAACTGCCCCAGCATTTT. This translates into CASSLSPELPQHF.